The clone carrying this T cell receptor (beta chain) has just one count. 60 Vbeta and 13 Jbeta primers were used in PCR. Sequencing was performed with immunoSEQ multiplex PCR; in TCRdb, only in-frame clones are kept and a portion is missing. The sample lists about 160,000 clones, roughly 80% occurring once. Germline lookup yields CDR1 MDHEN and CDR2 SYDVKM. The V gene end was trimmed by 2 bases and the J gene end by 5 bases; junction bases not matched to a gene: 10. This CDR3 comprises 16 residues. This sample was included in a study of cytomegalovirus exposure and HLA in healthy donors. The receptor was isolated from a male donor in good health and CMV-seronegative. Sequencing used PBMCs. This sequence joins TRBV28 and TRBJ1-2, with 8 bases aligning to TRBD1. CDR3 coding DNA: TGTGCCAGCAGTTTAGTCCAGGGGGCGTCACTGTATGGCTACACCTTC. Protein sequence: CASSLVQGASLYGYTF.